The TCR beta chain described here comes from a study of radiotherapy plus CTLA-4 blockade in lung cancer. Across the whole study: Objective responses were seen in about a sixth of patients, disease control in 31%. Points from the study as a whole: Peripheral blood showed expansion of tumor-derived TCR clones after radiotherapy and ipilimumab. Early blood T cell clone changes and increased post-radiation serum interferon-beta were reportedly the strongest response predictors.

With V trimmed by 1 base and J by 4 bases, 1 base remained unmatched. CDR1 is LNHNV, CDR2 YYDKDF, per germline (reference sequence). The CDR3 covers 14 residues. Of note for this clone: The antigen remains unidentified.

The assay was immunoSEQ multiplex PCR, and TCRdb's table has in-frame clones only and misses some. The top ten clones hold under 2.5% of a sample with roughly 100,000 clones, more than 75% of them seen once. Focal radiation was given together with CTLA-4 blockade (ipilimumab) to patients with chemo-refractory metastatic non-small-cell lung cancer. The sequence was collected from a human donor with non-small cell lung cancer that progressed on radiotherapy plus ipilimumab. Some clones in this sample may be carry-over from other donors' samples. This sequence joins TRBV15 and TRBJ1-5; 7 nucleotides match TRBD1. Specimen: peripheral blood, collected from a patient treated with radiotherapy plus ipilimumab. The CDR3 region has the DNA TGTGCCACCAGCAGAGTCAGGGGGAATCAGCCCCAGCATTTT. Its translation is CATSRVRGNQPQHF.